This T cell receptor (beta chain) came from a study of TIL therapy for anti-PD-1-resistant metastatic lung cancer. The overall study: Tumors carried a median 1.5 non-synonymous mutations per megabase.

CDR3 size: 13 residues. Germline assignment: CDR1 LNHDA and CDR2 SQIVND (reference sequence). Trimming left V 0 bases short and J 4 bases short, with 7 bases between. Indicated time point: pre-treatment sample, taken before nivolumab and TIL therapy. The tumor samples were excised metastases, mostly pleural nodules or supraclavicular lymph nodes. For this clone: What it binds is unknown.

General study findings and limits: Many TIL product clones were absent from baseline tumor, suggesting clonal contraction.

The libraries were made with immunoSEQ v3. The protocol was immunoSEQ multiplex PCR, while the TCRdb copy is restricted to in-frame clones and leaves out a portion. This table has 950 to 1,300 clones, around 75% appearing once. The TCR was taken from a person aged 25 to 85 with non-small cell lung cancer. V is TRBV19 and J is TRBJ2-7; D gene uncertain. The input for sequencing was tumor tissue, taken at baseline. This CDR3 reads CASSIDRQYEQYF. The CDR3 DNA sequence: TGTGCCAGTAGTATAGATCGGCAGTACGAGCAGTACTTC.